This paragraph reports one TCR beta chain. The sample comes from a study of blood T cell repertoires in COVID-19. CDR1 is MGHDK and CDR2 is SYGVNS in the germline V gene. The CDR3 extends over 18 amino acids. J gave up 2 bases and V 1 base, and 10 bases lay outside the gene matches. Under the authors' procedure: Scientists estimated how many nucleated cells there were by amplifying reference gene primers. Some clones are missing from TCRdb's copy, which holds only in-frame ones; the method was immunoSEQ multiplex PCR. V, J and clone size derive from that table, while D and trimming were established from the DNA sequence. Of roughly 100,000 clones in the sample, about 90% were seen once.

The chain couples TRBV25-1 to TRBJ2-7, with 11 bases fitting TRBD1. Sequenced material: peripheral blood. The source is a human donor with active COVID-19. The donor label of this sample is uncertain. The CDR3, as DNA: TGTGCCAGCAGTGAATTTCGGACAGGGGGCGCGAATACCTACGAGCAGTACTTC. It translates to CASSEFRTGGANTYEQYF.